Below, 14 T cell receptor beta chains from the same sample are listed, as sequenced in a study of blood T cells in healthy people across ages. A sample-barcoded 5' primer and a J-beta primer mix were used in a second PCR of about 7 to 12 cycles. TCRdb independently ran MiXCR on the 5' RACE reads; one entry per CDR3 protein. The table lists 850,000 to 1,000,000 distinct CDR3 sequences, around 46% of them singletons. The sequenced sample was blood. The receptors were gathered from a young man in good health.

This rearrangement joins TRBV7-3 to TRBJ2-6; D uncertain. V was trimmed by 1 base and J by 2 bases, leaving 15 bases between them. CDR1 SGHTA and CDR2 FQGTGA come from the germline V gene. CDR3 length: 18 residues. The CDR3 sequence is CASSLSGFQSAGANVLTF. The CDR3 nucleotides are TGTGCCAGCAGCTTAAGCGGTTTCCAGTCGGCTGGGGCCAACGTCCTGACTTTC.

This clonotype was counted only a few times. V and J are TRBV27 and TRBJ2-7, with 7 bases fitting TRBD1. Germline assignment: CDR1 MNHEY and CDR2 SMNVEV (reference sequence). CDR3 size: 15 residues. V dropped 7 bases and J dropped 2; count of bases not matched to a gene: 11. This CDR3 is CASTTRTGWAYEQYF. The DNA of the CDR3 is TGTGCCAGCACCACCCGGACAGGCTGGGCCTACGAGCAGTACTTC.

This chain uses TRBV7-2 with TRBJ1-2; TRBD1 is a possible D gene (6 bases). V dropped 5 bases and J dropped 0 bases, with 16 bases sitting between them. This CDR3 contains 16 residues. Germline V gene sequence: CDR1 SGHTA, CDR2 FQGNSA. The CDR3 nucleotides are TGTGCCAGCAGCGCGGGTGGGGGGGCGGCTAACTATGGCTACACCTTC. Translating gives CASSAGGGAANYGYTF.

The chain's CDR3 is CSARFLGGGPSYEQYF. CDR3 nucleotide sequence: TGCAGTGCTAGATTCCTAGGAGGGGGTCCGTCCTACGAGCAGTACTTC. This sequence joins TRBV20-1 and TRBJ2-7; D could derive from TRBD1 or TRBD2 (6 bases each). Between the trimmed V and J ends, which lost 2 bases and 1 base, there was a span of 18 bases. Germline CDR1 DFQATT, CDR2 SNEGSKA (reference sequence). The CDR3 is 16 residues long.

This sequence joins TRBV3-1 and TRBJ1-6, with a tentative D call TRBD1 (6 bases). The CDR3 has 13 amino acids. Trimming stripped 7 bases from V and 9 bases from J, with 13 bases between. CDR1 and CDR2 (germline): LGHDT, YNNKEL (reference sequence). The CDR3 protein is CASIPDRFSPLHF. CDR3 DNA: TGTGCCAGCATCCCTGACAGGTTTTCACCCCTCCACTTT.

This clonotype has a handful of counts. This rearrangement joins TRBV20-1 to TRBJ2-3; D is unclear. V lost 5 bases and J 2 bases, leaving 14 bases between the germline ends. The CDR3 spans 14 residues. The germline gives CDR1 DFQATT, CDR2 SNEGSKA (reference sequence). In DNA form, the CDR3 reads TGCAGTGCTGTCCTCTGGCCCTACACAGATACGCAGTATTTT. The encoded protein is CSAVLWPYTDTQYF.

The chain uses TRBV6-2 or TRBV6-3 and TRBJ2-1; D may match TRBD1 or TRBD2 (5 bases each). The CDR3 totals 12 residues. V lost 4 bases and J lost 8, with 9 bases in between. Germline CDR1 is MNHEY and CDR2 is SVGEGT. CDR3 nucleotide sequence: TGTGCCAGCAGTTGGGGGTCTTATGAGCAGTTCTTC. Translation: CASSWGSYEQFF.

The chain is built from TRBV15 and TRBJ2-3; TRBD2 matches at 7 bases. The V gene's germline CDR1 is LNHNV and CDR2 YYDKDF (reference sequence). The V gene end was trimmed by 0 bases and the J gene end by 5 bases; junction bases not matched to a gene: 5. This CDR3 is 15 amino acids long. The CDR3 nucleotides read TGTGCCACCAGCAGAGATATAGGCGGGGGAGATACGCAGTATTTT. Translation: CATSRDIGGGDTQYF.

V is TRBV5-1 and J is TRBJ2-3, with D possibly being TRBD1 (6 bases). The CDR3 has 17 amino acids. Trimming left V 4 bases short and J 0 bases short, with 18 bases between. Germline values: CDR1 SGHRS, CDR2 YFSETQ. The DNA for the CDR3 is TGCGCCAGCAGCCCACGCTCAGGGGCTACTAGCACAGATACGCAGTATTTT. It specifies CASSPRSGATSTDTQYF.

CDR3 sequence reads: CASSLSRDRASYEQYF. Written as DNA, the CDR3 is TGTGCCAGCAGTTTATCGAGGGACAGAGCATCCTACGAGCAGTACTTC. The V and J genes are TRBV27 and TRBJ2-7; TRBD1 matches 7 bases. The CDR3 covers 16 residues. In germline, CDR1 is MNHEY, CDR2 SMNVEV (reference sequence). The V gene end was trimmed by 0 bases and the J gene end by 1 base; junction bases not matched to a gene: 6.

V is TRBV27 and J is TRBJ1-4; TRBD1 matches 8 bases. V lost 6 bases to trimming and J lost 2 bases; unmatched junction nucleotides: 8. The CDR3 runs to 16 residues. The V gene's germline CDR1 is MNHEY and CDR2 SMNVEV (reference sequence). Written as DNA, the CDR3 is TGTGCCAGCAGACAGGGGGGCGGGGCTACTAATGAAAAACTGTTTTTT. It encodes CASRQGGGATNEKLFF.

This clonotype showed up just a few times. CDR3 region: CSARGGGFGGSPLHF. DNA for the CDR3: TGCAGTGCTCGAGGAGGGGGTTTCGGGGGTTCACCCCTCCACTTT. This chain links TRBV20-1 with TRBJ1-6, with D possibly TRBD1 on 6 matching bases. Germline V gene lookup returns CDR1 DFQATT and CDR2 SNEGSKA (reference sequence). The V and J ends lost 5 bases and 9 bases respectively, with 20 bases between them. The CDR3 spans 15 residues.

This clonotype was seen a handful of times. The chain recombines TRBV6-5 with TRBJ1-2, with 9 nucleotides matching TRBD1. Unmatched junction bases numbered 8, after V lost 4 bases and J lost 8 bases. CDR1 is MNHEY, CDR2 SVGAGI, per germline. The CDR3 has 14 amino acids. CDR3 in amino acids: CASSSRQGGKGYTF. In nucleotides, the CDR3 is TGTGCCAGCAGTTCGCGACAGGGGGGGAAAGGCTACACCTTC.

This clonotype came up a few times. This chain uses TRBV9 with TRBJ2-4; tentatively, D is TRBD2 (7 bases). Germline V gene data show CDR1 as SGDLS and CDR2 as YYNGEE. V was clipped by 7 bases and J by 0 bases, with 20 bases between them. The CDR3 totals 17 residues. The chain's CDR3 is CASPKGGALLAKNIQYF. CDR3 DNA sequence: TGTGCCAGCCCCAAGGGGGGGGCTTTATTAGCCAAAAACATTCAGTACTTC. Filled out from reference TRBV9 and TRBJ2-4, the complete variable domain reads DSGVTQTPKHLITATGQRVTLRCSPRSGDLSVYWYQQSLDQGLQFLIQYYNGEERAKGNILERFSAQQFPDLHSELNLSSLELGDSALYFCASPKGGALLAKNIQYFGAGTRLSVL.